Below, 3 T cell receptor beta chains from the same sample are listed, as sequenced in a study of molecular identifiers for immune sequencing clone quantification. TCRdb re-called the PCR reads with MiXCR, one entry per CDR3 protein. Of 460,000 or so distinct CDR3 sequences detected, roughly a fifth appear once; the ten largest clones hold about 0.8%. The sample comprised naive CD8+ T cells from blood, with Jurkat cell RNA spiked in. Indicated subset: FACS-sorted CD8+CD4-CCR7+CD45RA+ naive T cells. Receptor source: a human donor in good health. Some libraries in this study had Jurkat cell RNA spiked in.

This clonotype has ten or more counts. The chain employs TRBV7-2 and TRBJ2-1, with 9 bases fitting TRBD1. Looked up from germline, CDR1 is SGHTA and CDR2 is FQGNSA. J gave up 8 bases and V 1 base, and 3 bases lay outside the gene matches. The length of the CDR3 is 14 residues. DNA for the CDR3: TGTGCCAGCAGCTTAGTTACAGGGGGCCATGAGCAGTTCTTC. This gives the protein CASSLVTGGHEQFF.

This clonotype was counted ten times or more. The chain couples TRBV21-1 to TRBJ1-5. TRBV21-1 has pseudogene status. The CDR3 has 12 amino acids. In DNA, the CDR3 is TGTGCCCAGCGTCGGAGGGTTCAGCCCCAGCATTTT. This encodes CAQRRRVQPQHF.

In this sample, this clonotype turned up a few times. The chain carries TRBV12-3 or TRBV12-4 and TRBJ2-3; 8 bases are shared with TRBD2. This CDR3 has 16 amino acids. V trimming: 6 bases; J trimming: 0 bases; junction bases outside the gene matches: 8. CDR3 protein: CASSESGGQSTDTQYF. As DNA, the CDR3 is TGTGCCAGCAGCGAGAGCGGGGGCCAGAGCACAGATACGCAGTATTTT.